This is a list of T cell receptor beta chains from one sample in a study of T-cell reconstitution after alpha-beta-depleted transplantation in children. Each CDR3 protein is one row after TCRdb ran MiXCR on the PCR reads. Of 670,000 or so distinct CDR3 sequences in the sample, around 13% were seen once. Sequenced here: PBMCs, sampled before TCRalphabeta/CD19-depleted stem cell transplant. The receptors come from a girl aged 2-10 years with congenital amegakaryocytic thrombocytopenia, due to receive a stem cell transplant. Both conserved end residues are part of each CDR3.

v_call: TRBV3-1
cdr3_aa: CASSQASRGLYYGYTF

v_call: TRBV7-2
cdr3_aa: CASSPGLELFREQFF

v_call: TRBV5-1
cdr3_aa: CASSLVGTSIYNEQFF

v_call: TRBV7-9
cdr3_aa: CASTQPSGAGGNTEAFF

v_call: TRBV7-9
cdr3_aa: CASSPTSMAEQFF

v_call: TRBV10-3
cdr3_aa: CAISESLTREMNTEAFF

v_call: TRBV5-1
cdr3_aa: CASSQGAMWGPSTDTQYF

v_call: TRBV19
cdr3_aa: CASSSTAYSYEQYF

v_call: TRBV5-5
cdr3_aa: CASSGITGVDTEAFF

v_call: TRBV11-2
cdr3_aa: CASSENGPQHF

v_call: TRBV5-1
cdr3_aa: CASSLTAAHSYNEQFF

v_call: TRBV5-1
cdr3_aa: CASRWTNSQETQYF